These 2 T cell receptor delta chains were sequenced from one sample in a study of γδ T cells in repeated Plasmodium falciparum infection (dated by TCRdb to the early 2020s). Vgamma9/Vdelta2+ and Vdelta2-negative gammadelta T cell populations were flow-sorted from peripheral blood mononuclear cells for bulk TCR repertoire analysis. The library was built by means of multiplex PCR. The sequencing machine was an Illumina MiSeq. In TCRdb, clones were called once more from the public reads by CATT, and rows of identical DNA were later combined. The sample records around 82,000 delta-chain clones, more than 1.4% of which are singletons. The biggest ten clones account for around 8.5% of the sample. Sequenced material: gamma-delta T cells from blood. The receptors originated from a pool of human donors (malaria-infected and uninfected, not separated).

This clone occurred many times. Additional DNA sequences in this sample encode the identical CDR3. This rearrangement joins TRDV1 to TRDJ1; 10 positions agree with TRDD3. Germline V gives CDR1 TSWWSYY, CDR2 QGS. Unmatched junction bases numbered 13, after V lost 0 bases and J lost 0 bases. The CDR3 loop spans 20 amino acids. The CDR3 DNA sequence: TGTGCTCTTGGGGAACTCGCTACTAACTGGGGGATCAGCGACACCGATAAACTCATCTTT. Encoded protein: CALGELATNWGISDTDKLIF.

This clone was detected only a few times. This may stem from a read error, because a much larger clone lies one nucleotide away. The rearrangement joins TRDV1 to TRDJ2; 13 bases are a match to TRDD3. As TCRdb names no J gene, one was assigned here on the basis of a DNA match to germline. Unmatched junction bases numbered 13, after V lost 3 bases and J lost 3 bases. The CDR3 sequence is 20 residues long. Germline lookup yields CDR1 TSWWSYY and CDR2 QGS. CDR3 residues: CALGEPPYWGIRLMTAQLFF. The CDR3 DNA is TGTGCTCTTGGGGAGCCTCCCTACTGGGGGATACGGCTTATGACAGCACAACTCTTCTTT.